These 16 T cell receptor beta chains were all obtained from the same sample, sequenced in a study of cytomegalovirus exposure and HLA in healthy donors. The primer mix had 60 Vbeta and 13 Jbeta primers. Profiled with immunoSEQ multiplex PCR; TCRdb holds only in-frame clones, not every one. There are about 64,000 clones in the sample, with less than 4.5% held by the top ten. The source material was PBMCs. The receptors were gathered from a woman younger than 30 in good health and CMV-seronegative.

The chain has TRBV30 and TRBJ2-2, with 7 positions matching TRBD2. The CDR3 is 12 residues long. The trim removed 4 bases at V and 8 bases at J, leaving 4 bases unmatched. CDR1 is GTSNPN and CDR2 is SVGIG in the germline V gene (reference sequence). The CDR3 reads CAWKAGMGELFF. The CDR3 coding sequence is TGTGCCTGGAAAGCGGGAATGGGGGAGCTGTTTTTT.

V and J are TRBV11-3 and TRBJ1-1, with D uncertain. The CDR3 contains 13 residues. The germline V gene encodes CDR1 SGHNT and CDR2 YENEEA. V was clipped by 5 bases and J by 2 bases, with 9 bases between them. The CDR3 loop reads CASSAQANTEAFF. The CDR3 bases are TGTGCCAGCAGCGCCCAGGCTAACACTGAAGCTTTCTTT.

The chain is built from TRBV19 and TRBJ1-3, with D perhaps TRBD1 (6 bases). V lost 4 bases and J 0 bases, leaving 13 bases between the germline ends. Germline V gene data show CDR1 as LNHDA and CDR2 as SQIVND (reference sequence). The CDR3 is 16 amino acids. The CDR3 bases are TGTGCCAGTAGTAAAGACAGGCTACACTCTGGAAACACCATATATTTT. Amino acids: CASSKDRLHSGNTIYF.

The chain carries TRBV6-6 and TRBJ2-7, with D perhaps matching TRBD2 (6 bases). Germline lookup yields CDR1 MNHNY and CDR2 SVGAGI (reference sequence). The CDR3 extends over 11 amino acids. Trimming stripped 6 bases from V and 4 bases from J, with 7 bases between. DNA of the CDR3: TGTGCCAGCAGGGCGGGATACGAGCAGTACTTC. Its protein is CASRAGYEQYF.

This chain links TRBV19 with TRBJ1-2; D perhaps matches TRBD1 (6 bases). This CDR3 is built from 15 residues. Trimming left V 3 bases short and J 1 base short, with 12 bases between. Germline values: CDR1 LNHDA, CDR2 SQIVND (reference sequence). This CDR3 reads CASSIGGGLNYGYTF. As DNA, the CDR3 is TGTGCCAGTAGTATTGGTGGGGGCCTTAACTATGGCTACACCTTC.

The rearrangement links TRBV4-1 to TRBJ2-1; 7 bases map to TRBD1. The CDR3 has 15 residues. From germline, CDR1 is MGHRA and CDR2 YSYEKL. Trimming at V came to 4 bases and at J to 0 bases, leaving 3 bases not matched to a gene. The CDR3 spells CASSPQGLSYNEQFF. For the CDR3, the DNA is TGCGCCAGCAGCCCACAGGGGCTCTCCTACAATGAGCAGTTCTTC.

The CDR3 loop is CAGLELTSSYEQYF. The CDR3 DNA reads TGTGCCGGACTAGAACTGACAAGCTCCTACGAGCAGTACTTC. The chain employs TRBV2 and TRBJ2-7, with 7 bases that match TRBD2. J gave up 0 bases and V 11 bases, and 10 bases lay outside the gene matches. Germline loops: CDR1 SNHLY, CDR2 FYNNEI. This CDR3 comprises 14 residues.

The rearrangement uses TRBV28 and TRBJ2-7, with no clear D. V lost 2 bases and J 4 bases, leaving 6 bases between the germline ends. Germline V lookup: CDR1 MDHEN, CDR2 SYDVKM. The CDR3 extends over 12 amino acids. In DNA, the CDR3 is TGTGCCAGCAGTTTAACAGTTTACGAGCAGTACTTC. As protein: CASSLTVYEQYF.

The CDR3 loop is CSVASGGSLYEQYF. Here the CDR3 DNA reads TGCAGCGTTGCCTCGGGGGGTTCCCTCTACGAGCAGTACTTC. V usage is TRBV29-1 and J usage is TRBJ2-7; 7 bases align to TRBD2. From germline, CDR1 is SQVTM and CDR2 ANQGSEA. V lost 4 bases and J lost 3; bases outside the gene matches: 9. The CDR3 totals 14 residues.

This chain uses TRBV5-6 with TRBJ1-3; no clear D. CDR3 length: 15 amino acids. Germline V lookup: CDR1 SGHDT, CDR2 YYEEEE. Trimming pared 0 bases from V and 0 bases from J, leaving 7 bases between. The DNA for the CDR3 is TGTGCCAGCAGCTTGGTGGCGGTCTCTGGAAACACCATATATTTT. Its translation: CASSLVAVSGNTIYF.

The V call is TRBV30, the J call TRBJ2-3, with TRBD1 as a possible D gene (6 bases). V was clipped by 2 bases and J by 6 bases, with 9 bases between them. The CDR3 has 12 amino acids. The germline gives CDR1 GTSNPN, CDR2 SVGIG (reference sequence). This CDR3 reads CAWSLTGDTQYF. The CDR3 DNA reads TGTGCCTGGAGTTTAACAGGGGATACGCAGTATTTT.

The gene calls are TRBV2 and TRBJ1-2, with 7 bases lining up with TRBD1. CDR3 length: 14 amino acids. V trimming: 5 bases; J trimming: 2 bases; junction bases outside the gene matches: 5. Germline CDR1 and CDR2: SNHLY and FYNNEI. DNA for the CDR3: TGTGCCAGCAGTTCTTGGGACAGAAACTATGGCTACACCTTC. Translating gives CASSSWDRNYGYTF.

The chain recombines TRBV5-1 with TRBJ1-1; 9 nucleotides align to TRBD1. J was trimmed by 3 bases and V by 0 bases; bases with no gene match: 6. The V gene's germline CDR1 is SGHRS and CDR2 YFSETQ. This CDR3 comprises 16 residues. DNA for the CDR3: TGCGCCAGCAGCTTGGTGGGACAGGGAGGGGACACTGAAGCTTTCTTT. It encodes CASSLVGQGGDTEAFF.

The chain recombines TRBV18 with TRBJ2-5; TRBD2 might be the D (6 bases). V lost 3 bases, J lost 9 bases, and 14 bases lay in between. The CDR3 extends over 13 amino acids. CDR1 and CDR2 from the germline V gene are KGHSH and LQKENI. The CDR3 reads CASSPGTGRAQYF. The CDR3 DNA reads as TGTGCCAGCTCACCTGGGACTGGGCGGGCCCAGTACTTC. Filled out from reference TRBV18 and TRBJ2-5, the complete variable domain reads NAGVMQNPRHLVRRRGQEARLRCSPMKGHSHVYWYRQLPEEGLKFMVYLQKENIIDESGMPKERFSAEFPKEGPSILRIQQVVRGDSAAYFCASSPGTGRAQYFGPGTRLLVL.

This chain links TRBV2 with TRBJ1-1, with D perhaps TRBD1 (5 bases). From germline, CDR1 is SNHLY and CDR2 FYNNEI. The CDR3 is 17 residues long. V lost 6 bases, J lost 4 bases, and 24 bases lay in between. The CDR3 DNA reads as TGTGCCAGCAGCGAGGGCGGGGGTTGGGTAGTAAGCACTGAAGCTTTCTTT. It is translated as CASSEGGGWVVSTEAFF.

Notes on this clone: A junction end diverges from the germline sequence, so it may reflect a read error. J is TRBJ2-3 and V is TRBV5-1; a possible D gene is TRBD2 (5 bases). Germline-derived CDR1 and CDR2 are SGHRS and YFSETQ. This CDR3 comprises 16 residues. The CDR3 sequence: CASSPDSASSTDKQYF. CDR3 nucleotides: TGCGCCAGCAGCCCGGACTCTGCCTCTAGCACAGATAAGCAGTATTTT.